This T cell receptor (beta chain) appears in the sequencing data of a study of blood T cells in healthy people across ages. General study results and limits: More naive CD4+ cells and higher diversity were found in long-lived than in aged donors.

In this sample, this clonotype turned up a few times. Its antigen remains unidentified. The use of a sample-barcoded 5' primer and a J-beta primer mix characterized a second PCR of roughly 6 to 11 cycles. TCRdb redid the calling of the 5' RACE reads with MiXCR, one entry per CDR3 protein. Among some 1.5 million distinct CDR3 sequences listed, approximately 43% were seen once. The CDR3 length is 12 residues. Trimming took off 7 bases at V and 8 bases at J, with 12 bases between the two ends. CDR1 is MNHEY and CDR2 is SVGEGT in the germline V gene. The sequence was collected from a woman aged 18-29 years in good health. The chain has TRBV6-2 or TRBV6-3 and TRBJ2-1; D gene unclear. Sequencing was carried out using blood. CDR3 nucleotides: TGTGCCAGCAACTCCAGGAGCGATGAGCAGTTCTTC. Encoded protein: CASNSRSDEQFF.